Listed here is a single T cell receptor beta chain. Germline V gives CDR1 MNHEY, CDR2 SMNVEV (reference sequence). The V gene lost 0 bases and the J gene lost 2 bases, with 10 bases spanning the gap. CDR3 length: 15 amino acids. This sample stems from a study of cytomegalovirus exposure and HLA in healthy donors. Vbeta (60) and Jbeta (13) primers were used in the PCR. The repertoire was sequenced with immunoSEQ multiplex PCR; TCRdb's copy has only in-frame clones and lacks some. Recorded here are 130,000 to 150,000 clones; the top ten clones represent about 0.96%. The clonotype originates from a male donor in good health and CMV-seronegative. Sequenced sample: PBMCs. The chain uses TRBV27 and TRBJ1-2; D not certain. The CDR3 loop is CASSLSPGLNYGYTF. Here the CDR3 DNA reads TGTGCCAGCAGTTTATCTCCAGGTTTAAACTATGGCTACACCTTC.